The present T cell receptor beta chain was sequenced within a study of shared clonotypes between healthy human individuals. General study findings and limits: The represented genetic and exposure-history diversity was limited by the small number of donors. Sharing across four donors was highest in naive CD4 (around 5%) and lowest in memory CD8 (about 0.4%). Larger estimated richness was generally recorded for naive subsets relative to memory subsets.

A word on this clone: The antigen remains unidentified.

The CDR3 has 13 residues. TCRdb's table, derived via immunoSEQ multiplex PCR, lists solely in-frame clones and lacks some. The top ten hold 0.37% of the sample, which has 2 million to 2.5 million clones, roughly 92% seen once. The sample comprised naive CD4+ T cells from PBMCs. Indicated subset: CD45RA+ positively selected. The V and J genes are TRBV21-1 and TRBJ1-4. TRBV21-1 represents a pseudogene. The source is a man aged 18-30 years in good health. Some clones in this sample may be carry-over from other donors' samples. CDR3 bases: TGTGCCAGCAGCAAGCCTACGAGGGAAAAACTGTTTTTT. This translates into CASSKPTREKLFF.